This TCR beta chain emerged from a study of identical twins. Study-level findings and limits: Insertion counts were lower in abundant cord blood beta clonotypes, a trend that memory repertoires did not show.

Points on this clonotype: Antigen unknown.

TCRdb fed the 5' RACE reads into MiXCR, producing one record per CDR3 protein. The table shows some 1,600,000 distinct CDR3 sequences, with about 30% occurring only once. Germline lookup yields CDR1 DFQATT and CDR2 SNEGSKA (reference sequence). Deletions cut 1 base from V and 7 bases from J, with 10 bases between. This CDR3 contains 12 residues. What was sequenced was cord blood. The receptor comes from a newborn girl in good health. The V call is TRBV20-1, the J call TRBJ1-2, with D unclear. The CDR3 nucleotides read TGCAGTGCTAGAGTCTCACCAAGTGGCTACACCTTC. Translating it yields CSARVSPSGYTF.